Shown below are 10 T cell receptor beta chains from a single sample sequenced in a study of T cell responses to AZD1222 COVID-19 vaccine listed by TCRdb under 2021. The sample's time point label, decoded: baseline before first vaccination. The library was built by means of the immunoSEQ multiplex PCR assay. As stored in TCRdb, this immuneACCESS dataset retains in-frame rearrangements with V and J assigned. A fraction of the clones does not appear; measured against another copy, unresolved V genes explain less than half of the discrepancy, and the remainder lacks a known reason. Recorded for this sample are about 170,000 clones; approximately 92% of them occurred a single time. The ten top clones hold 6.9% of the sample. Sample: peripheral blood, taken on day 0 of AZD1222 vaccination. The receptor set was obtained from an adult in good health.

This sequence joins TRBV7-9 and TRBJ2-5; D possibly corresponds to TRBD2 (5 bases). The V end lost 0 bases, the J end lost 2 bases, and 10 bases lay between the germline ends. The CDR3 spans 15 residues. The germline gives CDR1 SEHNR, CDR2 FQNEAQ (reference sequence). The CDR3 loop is CASSLAIGDQETQYF. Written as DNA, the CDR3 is TGTGCCAGCAGCTTAGCCATCGGGGATCAAGAGACCCAGTACTTC.

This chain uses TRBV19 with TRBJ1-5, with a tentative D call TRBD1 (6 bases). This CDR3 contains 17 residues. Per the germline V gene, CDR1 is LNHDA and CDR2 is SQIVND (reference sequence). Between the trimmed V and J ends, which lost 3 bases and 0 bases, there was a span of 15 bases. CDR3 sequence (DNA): TGTGCCAGTAGTATGGGGGCGCTAGGGTATAGCAATCAGCCCCAGCATTTT. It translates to CASSMGALGYSNQPQHF.

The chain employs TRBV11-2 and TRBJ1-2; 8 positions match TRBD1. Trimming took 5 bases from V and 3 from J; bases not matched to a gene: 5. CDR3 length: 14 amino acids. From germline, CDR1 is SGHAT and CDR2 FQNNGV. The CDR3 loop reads CASSPGQGHYGYTF. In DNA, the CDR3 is TGTGCCAGCAGCCCCGGACAGGGTCACTATGGCTACACCTTC.

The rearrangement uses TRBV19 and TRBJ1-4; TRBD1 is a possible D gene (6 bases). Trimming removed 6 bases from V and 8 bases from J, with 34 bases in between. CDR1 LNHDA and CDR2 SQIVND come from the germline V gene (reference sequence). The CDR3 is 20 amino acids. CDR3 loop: CASSPPPPTGLGSFDEKLFF. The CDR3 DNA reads TGTGCCAGTAGCCCACCCCCCCCGACAGGTTTGGGGAGTTTTGACGAAAAACTGTTTTTT.

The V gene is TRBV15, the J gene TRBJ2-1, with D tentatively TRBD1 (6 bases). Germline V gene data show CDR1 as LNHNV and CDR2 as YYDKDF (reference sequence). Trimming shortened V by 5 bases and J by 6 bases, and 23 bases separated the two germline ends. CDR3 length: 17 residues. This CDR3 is CATSERAPGVLGNEQFF. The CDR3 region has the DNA TGTGCCACCAGCGAGCGAGCCCCAGGGGTTTTAGGCAATGAGCAGTTCTTC. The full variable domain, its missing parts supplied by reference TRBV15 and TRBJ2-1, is DAMVIQNPRYQVTQFGKPVTLSCSQTLNHNVMYWYQQKSSQAPKLLFHYYDKDFNNEADTPDNFQSRRPNTSFCFLDIRSPGLGDTAMYLCATSERAPGVLGNEQFFGPGTRLTVL.

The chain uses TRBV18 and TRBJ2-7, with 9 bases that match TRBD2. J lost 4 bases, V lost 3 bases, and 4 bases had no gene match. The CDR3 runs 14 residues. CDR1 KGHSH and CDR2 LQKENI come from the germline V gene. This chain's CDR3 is CASSPLAGTYEQYV. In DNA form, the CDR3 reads TGTGCCAGCTCACCGCTAGCGGGGACATACGAGCAGTACGTC.

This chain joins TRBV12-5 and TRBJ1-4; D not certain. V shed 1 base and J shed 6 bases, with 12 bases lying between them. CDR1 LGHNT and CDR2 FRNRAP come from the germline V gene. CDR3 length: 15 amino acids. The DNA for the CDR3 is TGTGCTAGTGGTTTGGGGTGGGCGGGCGATGAAAAACTGTTTTTT. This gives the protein CASGLGWAGDEKLFF.

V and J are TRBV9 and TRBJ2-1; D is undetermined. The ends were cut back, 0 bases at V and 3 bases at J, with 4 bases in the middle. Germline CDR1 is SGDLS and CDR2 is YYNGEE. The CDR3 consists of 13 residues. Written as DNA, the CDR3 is TGTGCCAGCAGCGTAGGTATCTACAATGAGCAGTTCTTC. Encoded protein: CASSVGIYNEQFF. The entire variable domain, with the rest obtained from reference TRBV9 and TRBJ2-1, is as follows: DSGVTQTPKHLITATGQRVTLRCSPRSGDLSVYWYQQSLDQGLQFLIQYYNGEERAKGNILERFSAQQFPDLHSELNLSSLELGDSALYFCASSVGIYNEQFFGPGTRLTVL.

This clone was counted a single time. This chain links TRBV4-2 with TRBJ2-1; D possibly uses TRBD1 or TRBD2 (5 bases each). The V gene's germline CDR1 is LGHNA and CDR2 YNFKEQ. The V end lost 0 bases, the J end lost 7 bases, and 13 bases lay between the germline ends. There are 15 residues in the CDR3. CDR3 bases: TGTGCCAGCAGCCAAGACTTTGACGGGGCGAATGAGCAGTTCTTC. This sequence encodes CASSQDFDGANEQFF.

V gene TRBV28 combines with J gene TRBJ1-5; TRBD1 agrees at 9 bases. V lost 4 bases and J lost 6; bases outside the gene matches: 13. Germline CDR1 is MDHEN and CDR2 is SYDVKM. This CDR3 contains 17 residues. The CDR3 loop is CASSSLHGTGNTQPQHF. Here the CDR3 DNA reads TGTGCCAGCAGTTCCCTGCACGGGACAGGGAACACTCAGCCCCAGCATTTT.